The rows below give T cell receptor beta chains drawn from one sample of a study of T cell responses to AZD1222 COVID-19 vaccine. Produced via immunoSEQ multiplex PCR; TCRdb's table is partial and in-frame only. The table has approximately 150,000 clones, 91% seen once. The source was peripheral blood, collected on day 0 of AZD1222 vaccination. These TCRs come from an adult in good health. Both conserved end residues are part of each CDR3. The D gene is left open where the match is weak. Clone size is given for some rows only: seen once, a few or many times, or a class if the clone is expanded.

size: NA
J: TRBJ2-1
length: 15
V: TRBV6-2/TRBV6-3
D: TRBD2
CDR3: CASSLTAGGSYEQFF
DNA: TGTGCCAGCAGTCTCACAGCGGGAGGGAGCTATGAGCAGTTCTTC

size: few
J: TRBJ2-7
length: 13
V: TRBV6-5
D: NA
CDR3: CATSGSSEREQYF
DNA: TGTGCCACCTCAGGGAGTTCGGAACGCGAGCAGTACTTC

size: NA
J: TRBJ1-4
length: 14
V: TRBV19
D: NA
CDR3: CASSMALDLEKLFF
DNA: TGTGCCAGTAGTATGGCCCTCGATCTTGAAAAACTGTTTTTT

size: NA
J: TRBJ1-1
length: 14
V: TRBV27
D: NA
CDR3: CASSGGGLNTEAFF
DNA: TGTGCCAGCAGCGGGGGGGGGCTGAACACTGAAGCTTTCTTT

size: once
J: TRBJ2-3
length: 14
V: TRBV6-6
D: NA
CDR3: CASSSRPGLDTQYF
DNA: TGTGCCAGCAGTTCACGCCCAGGGTTAGATACGCAGTATTTT

size: NA
J: TRBJ2-2
length: 12
V: TRBV7-9
D: NA
CDR3: CASSLPAGELFF
DNA: TGTGCCAGCAGCTTACCGGCCGGGGAGCTGTTTTTT

size: NA
J: TRBJ1-2
length: 13
V: TRBV6-5
D: NA
CDR3: CASRSPLLWGYTF
DNA: TGTGCCAGCAGGAGCCCCCTATTATGGGGCTACACCTTC

size: NA
J: TRBJ2-7
length: 12
V: TRBV29-1
D: NA
CDR3: CSVGDITYEQYF
DNA: TGCAGCGTTGGGGACATAACCTACGAGCAGTACTTC

size: NA
J: TRBJ2-7
length: 13
V: TRBV19
D: TRBD1
CDR3: CASRRQGTYEQYF
DNA: TGTGCCAGTAGAAGACAGGGGACCTACGAGCAGTACTTC

size: NA
J: TRBJ2-5
length: 14
V: TRBV5-6
D: NA
CDR3: CASSFVRNQETQYF
DNA: TGTGCCAGCAGCTTCGTCCGGAACCAAGAGACCCAGTACTTC

size: NA
J: TRBJ2-1
length: 14
V: TRBV29-1
D: NA
CDR3: CSVVLGMRGDEQFF
DNA: TGCAGCGTTGTTCTCGGAATGAGAGGCGATGAGCAGTTCTTC

size: NA
J: TRBJ2-1
length: 15
V: TRBV30
D: NA
CDR3: CAWKIPGGIYNEQFF
DNA: TGTGCCTGGAAAATCCCAGGGGGGATCTACAATGAGCAGTTCTTC

size: NA
J: TRBJ2-3
length: 14
V: TRBV6-5
D: NA
CDR3: CASKPEASTDTQYF
DNA: TGTGCCAGCAAACCCGAAGCTAGCACAGATACGCAGTATTTT

size: NA
J: TRBJ2-7
length: 16
V: TRBV4-3
D: TRBD2
CDR3: CASSRGLAGDTYEQYF
DNA: TGCGCCAGCAGCCGGGGACTAGCGGGAGATACCTACGAGCAGTACTTC